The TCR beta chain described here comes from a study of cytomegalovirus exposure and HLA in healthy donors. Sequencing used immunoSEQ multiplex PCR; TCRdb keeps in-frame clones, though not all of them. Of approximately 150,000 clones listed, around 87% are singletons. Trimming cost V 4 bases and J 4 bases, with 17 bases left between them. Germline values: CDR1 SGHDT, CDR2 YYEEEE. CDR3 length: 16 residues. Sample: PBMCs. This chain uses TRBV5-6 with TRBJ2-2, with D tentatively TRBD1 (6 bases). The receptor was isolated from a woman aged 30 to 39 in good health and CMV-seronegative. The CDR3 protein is CASSPHWGQRTGELFF. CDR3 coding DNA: TGTGCCAGCAGCCCCCATTGGGGGCAGCGCACCGGGGAGCTGTTTTTT.